The entry below gives a single T cell receptor beta chain sequence along with its context. Germline values: CDR1 MNHEY, CDR2 SMNVEV (reference sequence). Trimming took 9 bases from V and 3 from J, leaving 12 bases between them. There are 13 residues in the CDR3. This specimen belongs to a study of OX40 agonist ivuxolimab in advanced cancers. Profiled with immunoSEQ multiplex PCR; TCRdb holds only in-frame clones, not every one. This sample carries under 70,000 clones, around nine tenths of them seen once, and the ten largest clones take about 1.1%. The chain joins TRBV27 to TRBJ1-5; no definite D call. Here the sequenced sample was CD4+ or CD8+ T cells sorted from blood, taken in a trial of the OX40 agonist ivuxolimab. This receptor was obtained from an adult with an advanced solid tumor such as melanoma, head and neck, liver or kidney cancer. The CDR3 protein is CASRPRHNQPQHF. CDR3 coding DNA: TGTGCCAGTCGACCCCGTCACAATCAGCCCCAGCATTTT.